This entry describes one T cell receptor (beta chain). Trimming removed 3 bases from V and 7 bases from J; junction bases left unmatched: 10. The CDR3 covers 16 residues. CDR1 and CDR2 from the germline V gene are MNHNS and SASEGT. This entry is derived from a study of blood T cell repertoires in COVID-19. As for the study in general: Some COVID-19 samples were acute and others convalescent; all came from the United States, Italy and Spain. Sample material is recorded as cDNA or gDNA derived from T cells, B-cell-depleted T cells, or PBMCs.

Methods used by the authors: Using reference gene primer amplification, nucleated cell counts were estimated. Produced via immunoSEQ multiplex PCR; TCRdb's table is partial and in-frame only. V and J calls and clone size are given by that table; D and trimming were obtained from the DNA. The sample contains 400,000 to 550,000 clones, 75% to 90% of which appear only once. This clonotype originated in a woman under 40 with acute or convalescent COVID-19. The sample consisted of peripheral blood. The chain is built from TRBV6-1 and TRBJ2-1; 9 bases are shared with TRBD1. The CDR3 spells CASSDYTGGSGNEQFF. For the CDR3, the DNA is TGTGCCAGCAGTGACTATACAGGGGGCTCGGGGAATGAGCAGTTCTTC.